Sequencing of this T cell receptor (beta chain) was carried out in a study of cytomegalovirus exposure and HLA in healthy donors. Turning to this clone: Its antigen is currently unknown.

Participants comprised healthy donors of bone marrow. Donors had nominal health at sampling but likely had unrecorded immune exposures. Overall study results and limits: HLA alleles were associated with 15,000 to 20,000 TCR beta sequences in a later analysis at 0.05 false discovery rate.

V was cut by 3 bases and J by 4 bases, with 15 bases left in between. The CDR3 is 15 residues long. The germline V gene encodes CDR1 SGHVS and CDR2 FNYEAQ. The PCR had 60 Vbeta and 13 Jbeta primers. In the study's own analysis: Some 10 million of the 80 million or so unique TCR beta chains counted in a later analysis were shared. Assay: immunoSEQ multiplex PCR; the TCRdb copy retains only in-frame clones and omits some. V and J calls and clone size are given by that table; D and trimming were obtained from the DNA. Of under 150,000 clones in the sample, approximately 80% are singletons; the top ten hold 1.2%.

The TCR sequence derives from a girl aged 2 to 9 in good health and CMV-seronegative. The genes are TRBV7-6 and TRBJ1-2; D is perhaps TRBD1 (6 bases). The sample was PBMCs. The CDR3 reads CASSFDVGQFYGYTF. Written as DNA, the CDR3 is TGTGCCAGCAGCTTCGACGTCGGACAGTTCTATGGCTACACCTTC.